These 7 T cell receptor beta chains originate from one sample sequenced in a study of vaccination and CD4 T cells after COVID-19. From the PCR reads, TCRdb called clonotypes with MiXCR, one entry per CDR3 protein. This table holds 26,000 or so distinct CDR3 sequences, approximately 49% found once. Indicated time point: late sampling 161 to 241 days after vaccination in a few convalescent patients. The specimen comprised CD4+ T cells from blood, sampled about 7 months after SARS-CoV-2 vaccination. These receptors all stem from a human donor who had recovered from COVID-19.

The rearrangement joins TRBV27 to TRBJ1-5; D perhaps matches TRBD1 (5 bases). V shed 6 bases and J shed 9 bases, with 12 bases lying between them. The germline gives CDR1 MNHEY, CDR2 SMNVEV (reference sequence). This CDR3 is built from 12 residues. DNA for the CDR3: TGTGCCAGCAGCGGGGGGAGGGGGCCCCAGCATTTT. Translated, it gives CASSGGRGPQHF.

In its sample, this clonotype was seen a few times. V gene TRBV20-1 combines with J gene TRBJ1-2; D gene uncertain. Germline CDR1 reads DFQATT; CDR2 reads SNEGSKA (reference sequence). V was trimmed by 1 base and J by 4 bases, leaving 13 bases between them. This CDR3 has 14 residues. For the CDR3, the DNA is TGCAGTGCTAGAGTTGGCGGGAACCTCTATGGCTACACCTTC. It translates to CSARVGGNLYGYTF.

This chain connects TRBV7-9 to TRBJ2-5; no definite D call. Germline V gene lookup returns CDR1 SEHNR and CDR2 FQNEAQ (reference sequence). This CDR3 contains 12 residues. Trimming pared 5 bases from V and 0 bases from J, leaving 4 bases between. In DNA, the CDR3 is TGTGCCAGCAGCACGTACCAAGAGACCCAGTACTTC. Its translation is CASSTYQETQYF.

This clonotype turned up a few times. The rearrangement joins TRBV20-1 to TRBJ2-5, with D possibly TRBD2 on 5 matching bases. The CDR3 totals 14 residues. Looked up from germline, CDR1 is DFQATT and CDR2 is SNEGSKA (reference sequence). Deletions cut 6 bases from V and 6 bases from J, with 20 bases between. The CDR3 region has the DNA TGCAGTGCGCCTCTACTAGGGTCGATAAAGACCCAGTACTTC. It specifies CSAPLLGSIKTQYF.

The V and J genes are TRBV6-1 and TRBJ1-1; D gene unclear. Per germline, CDR1 MNHNS and CDR2 SASEGT. V lost 5 bases, J lost 6 bases, and 7 bases lay in between. This CDR3 comprises 11 residues. CDR3 sequence (DNA): TGTGCCAGCAGTCCCAATGCTGAAGCTTTCTTT. Translating gives CASSPNAEAFF.

The J gene is TRBJ2-7, the V gene TRBV6-5; TRBD2 agrees at 11 bases. V trimming: 0 bases; J trimming: 4 bases; junction bases outside the gene matches: 5. Germline lookup yields CDR1 MNHEY and CDR2 SVGAGI. The CDR3 loop spans 16 amino acids. The CDR3 DNA follows: TGTGCCAGCAGTTACTCGAAAACTAGCGGGAGTTACGAGCAGTACTTC. This sequence encodes CASSYSKTSGSYEQYF.

This chain uses TRBV6-1 with TRBJ2-7, with D tentatively TRBD1 or TRBD2 (5 bases each). The length of the CDR3 is 13 residues. Germline CDR1 and CDR2: MNHNS and SASEGT. V gave up 8 bases and J gave up 0 bases, with 11 bases separating them. The CDR3 is CASGTGLSYEQYF. CDR3 nucleotides: TGTGCCAGCGGTACGGGGCTCTCCTACGAGCAGTACTTC.